This T cell receptor (beta chain) was captured by sequencing in a study of cytomegalovirus exposure and HLA in healthy donors. Whole-study results and caveats: The study had only CMV serostatus as immune exposure information. Most TCR sequences were uncommon, yet certain public TCRs appeared in many donors.

Primers for the PCR totalled 60 Vbeta and 13 Jbeta. The repertoire was sequenced with immunoSEQ multiplex PCR; TCRdb's copy has only in-frame clones and lacks some. The table has roughly 170,000 clones, approximately 81% seen once. This clone has a single count. Its antigen remains unknown. Germline V gives CDR1 ENHRY, CDR2 SYGVKD. Germline trimming cut 6 bases from V and 5 bases from J; bases unmatched to any gene: 15. The CDR3 sequence is 16 residues long. This TCR came from a woman under 40 in good health and CMV-seronegative. This chain links TRBV10-3 with TRBJ2-7, with 8 bases identical to TRBD2. Sequenced input: PBMCs. CDR3 region: CAISPGLSGRVHEQYF. The DNA for the CDR3 is TGTGCCATCAGCCCCGGACTCAGCGGGAGAGTCCACGAGCAGTACTTC.